The 13 T cell receptor delta chains in this list originate from one sample, sequenced in a study of gamma-delta T cells after stem cell transplantation. TCRdb re-called clones from the RT-PCR reads using CATT. The repertoire includes under 2,000 delta-chain clones, around 3.5% of them detected once, and approximately 24% sits in the top ten. The sequenced material came from gamma-delta T cells. These receptors all come from a human donor. It is not recorded whose cells these are; they may come from a transplant donor.

About this clone: Just one base apart from a much larger clone, this may be a read error. Other DNA sequences within the sample encode an identical CDR3. CDR3 protein: CACDTLRPLSWDTRQMFF. The CDR3 DNA sequence: TGTGCCTGTGACACTTTGAGGCCCCTCTCCTGGGACACCCGACAGATGTTTTTC. The chain links TRDV2 to TRDJ3; D unclear. This CDR3 contains 18 residues. Trimming pared 1 base from V and 0 bases from J, leaving 12 bases between. Germline assignment: CDR1 GEAIGNYY and CDR2 EKD.

The J gene is TRDJ1, the V gene TRDV2, with 7 bases aligning to TRDD3. Trimming took 2 bases from V and 0 from J; bases not matched to a gene: 8. CDR3 length: 16 residues. CDR1 is GEAIGNYY and CDR2 is EKD in the germline V gene. The CDR3: CACDNLGALDTDKLIF. The CDR3 DNA reads TGTGCCTGTGACAACCTGGGGGCCCTAGACACCGATAAACTCATCTTT.

Of note for this clone: A much larger clonotype is one base distant, so this may be a read error. The chain couples TRDV2 to TRDJ3; a weak D match, TRDD3 (6 bases). The CDR3 totals 20 residues. CDR1 and CDR2 from the germline V gene are GEAIGNYY and EKD. The V and J ends lost 0 bases and 0 bases respectively, with 17 bases between them. The CDR3: CACDTEWGAEGSWDTRQMFF. CDR3 coding DNA: TGTGCCTGTGACACCGAGTGGGGGGCTGAAGGCTCCTGGGACACCCGACAGATGTTTTTC.

Regarding this clone: This CDR3 is also generated by other DNA sequences in the sample. V usage is TRDV2 and J usage is TRDJ1, with D possibly TRDD3 on 5 matching bases. Trimming left V 1 base short and J 0 bases short, with 23 bases between. This CDR3 is built from 19 residues. Germline lookup yields CDR1 GEAIGNYY and CDR2 EKD. CDR3 DNA sequence: TGTGCCTGTGACACGCTTCTTGCGGGGGGCCCTGGAAACACCGATAAACTCATCTTT. This translates into CACDTLLAGGPGNTDKLIF.

This clone is labeled as medium-sized. The V and J genes are TRDV1 and TRDJ1, with D unresolved. Germline CDR1 reads TSWWSYY; CDR2 reads QGS. Trimming removed 3 bases at V and 5 bases at J, with 37 bases between. The CDR3 covers 22 residues. CDR3 residues: CALGEPPRESVRVLTFPDKLIF. In nucleotides, the CDR3 is TGTGCTCTTGGGGAGCCTCCTCGGGAGAGCGTCAGAGTACTCACTTTCCCTGATAAACTCATCTTT.

Within the sample, this clone is large. The chain uses TRDV2 and TRDJ1, with D uncertain. Germline values: CDR1 GEAIGNYY, CDR2 EKD. The CDR3 totals 15 residues. Trimming stripped 2 bases from V and 3 bases from J, with 15 bases between. The CDR3 spells CACDIVSPSSDKLIF. The CDR3 bases are TGTGCCTGTGACATCGTATCTCCCTCCTCCGATAAACTCATCTTT.

This clone was counted only a few times. A clone one base away is much larger, so this may be a read error. Distinct nucleotide sequences in the sample also encode this CDR3. V usage is TRDV2 and J usage is TRDJ3; 11 bases are shared with TRDD3. This CDR3 comprises 20 residues. Germline assignment: CDR1 GEAIGNYY and CDR2 EKD. CDR3 in amino acids: CACDTAGGGYDSWDTRQMFF. The CDR3 DNA reads as TGTGCCTGCGACACCGCCGGTGGGGGATACGACTCCTGGGACACCCGACAGATGTTTTTC.

In its sample, this clone ranks as medium-sized. The chain links TRDV2 to TRDJ1; 8 positions agree with TRDD3. This CDR3 region has 17 residues. Germline V gene data show CDR1 as GEAIGNYY and CDR2 as EKD. With 0 bases clipped from V and 0 bases from J, the junction kept 8 bases outside the gene matches. Here the CDR3 reads CACDTVGGSPYTDKLIF. The CDR3 DNA reads as TGTGCCTGTGACACCGTTGGGGGATCCCCGTACACCGATAAACTCATCTTT.

By sample share, this clone is large. The sample holds other DNA sequences that translate to the same CDR3. The chain recombines TRDV2 with TRDJ3; TRDD3 matches 12 bases. The CDR3 is made up of 17 amino acids. The V segment lost 3 bases and the J segment 5 bases; nucleotides outside the gene matches: 4. Germline lookup yields CDR1 GEAIGNYY and CDR2 EKD. The CDR3 protein is CACDLLGDTRDTRQMFF. CDR3 nucleotides: TGTGCCTGTGACTTACTGGGGGATACCCGGGACACCCGACAGATGTTTTTC.

By share, this clone counts as medium-sized (0.01 to 0.1%). The CDR3 region is CACDTVILGAVDNPYTDKLIF. Written as DNA, the CDR3 is TGTGCCTGTGACACGGTGATACTGGGGGCCGTTGATAATCCGTACACCGATAAACTCATCTTT. The chain uses TRDV2 and TRDJ1, with 8 bases matching TRDD3. The CDR3 extends over 21 amino acids. Germline V gene sequence: CDR1 GEAIGNYY, CDR2 EKD. With V trimmed by 1 base and J by 0 bases, 21 bases remained unmatched.

This clone has more than one count but fewer than ten. Within the sample, other DNA sequences also encode this same CDR3. The chain recombines TRDV2 with TRDJ1; a possible D gene is TRDD3 (5 bases). Germline V gene lookup returns CDR1 GEAIGNYY and CDR2 EKD. V gave up 1 base and J gave up 5 bases, with 19 bases separating them. The CDR3 extends over 16 amino acids. CDR3 residues: CACDTVTGGPRDKLIF. DNA for the CDR3: TGTGCCTGTGACACTGTAACAGGGGGCCCCCGAGATAAACTCATCTTT.

V and J are TRDV2 and TRDJ1, with D tentatively TRDD3 (6 bases). V was pared by 1 base and J by 3 bases, with 17 bases between. The germline V gene encodes CDR1 GEAIGNYY and CDR2 EKD. CDR3 length: 16 amino acids. For the CDR3, the DNA is TGTGCCTGTGACACGCTGGGGATTAAGGACCCCGATAAACTCATCTTT. Residues: CACDTLGIKDPDKLIF.

In this sample, this clone turned up a few times. This chain connects TRDV2 to TRDJ1; 9 nucleotides match TRDD3. V was pared by 0 bases and J by 7 bases, with 23 bases of the junction left unmatched. Germline V gives CDR1 GEAIGNYY, CDR2 EKD. The CDR3 runs 20 residues. This CDR3 reads CACDTVTSTLGDSNGGKLIF. The CDR3 nucleotides read TGTGCCTGTGACACCGTAACTTCCACTCTGGGGGATTCCAACGGTGGTAAACTCATCTTT.